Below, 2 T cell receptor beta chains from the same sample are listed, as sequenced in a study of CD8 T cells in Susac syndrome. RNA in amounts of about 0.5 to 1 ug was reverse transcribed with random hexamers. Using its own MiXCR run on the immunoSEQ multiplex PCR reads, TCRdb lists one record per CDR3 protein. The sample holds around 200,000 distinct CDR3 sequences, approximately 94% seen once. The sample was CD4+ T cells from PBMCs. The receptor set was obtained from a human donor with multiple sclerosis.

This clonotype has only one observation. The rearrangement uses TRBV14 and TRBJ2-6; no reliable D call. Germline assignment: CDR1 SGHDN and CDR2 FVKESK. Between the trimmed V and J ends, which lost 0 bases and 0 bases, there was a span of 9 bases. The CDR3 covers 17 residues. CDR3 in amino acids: CASSQDLPSSGANVLTF. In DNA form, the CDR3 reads TGTGCCAGCAGCCAAGATTTGCCGAGCTCTGGGGCCAACGTCCTGACTTTC. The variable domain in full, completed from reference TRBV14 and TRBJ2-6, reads EAGVTQFPSHSVIEKGQTVTLRCDPISGHDNLYWYRRVMGKEIKFLLHFVKESKQDESGMPNNRFLAERTGGTYSTLKVQPAELEDSGVYFCASSQDLPSSGANVLTFGAGSRLTVL.

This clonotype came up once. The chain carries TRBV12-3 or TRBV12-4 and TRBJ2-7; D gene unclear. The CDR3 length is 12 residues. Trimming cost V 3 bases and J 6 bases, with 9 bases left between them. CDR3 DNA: TGTGCCAGCAGTTTTGTAGGTAGCGAGCAGTACTTC. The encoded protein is CASSFVGSEQYF.